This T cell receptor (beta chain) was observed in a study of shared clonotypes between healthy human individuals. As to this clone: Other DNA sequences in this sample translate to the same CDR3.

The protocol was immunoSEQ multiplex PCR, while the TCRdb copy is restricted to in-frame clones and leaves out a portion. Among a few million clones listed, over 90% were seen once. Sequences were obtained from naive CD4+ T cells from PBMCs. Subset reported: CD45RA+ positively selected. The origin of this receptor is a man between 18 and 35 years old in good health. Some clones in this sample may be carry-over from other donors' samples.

CDR3 bases: TGTGCCACCAGCAGGGGGACTAGCGGGACCTACGAGCAGTACTTC. It is translated as CATSRGTSGTYEQYF. This chain connects TRBV15 to TRBJ2-7, with 13 positions matching TRBD2. Trimming removed 3 bases from V and 2 bases from J; junction bases left unmatched: 1. Germline V CDR1 and CDR2: LNHNV, YYDKDF (reference sequence). The CDR3 covers 15 residues.